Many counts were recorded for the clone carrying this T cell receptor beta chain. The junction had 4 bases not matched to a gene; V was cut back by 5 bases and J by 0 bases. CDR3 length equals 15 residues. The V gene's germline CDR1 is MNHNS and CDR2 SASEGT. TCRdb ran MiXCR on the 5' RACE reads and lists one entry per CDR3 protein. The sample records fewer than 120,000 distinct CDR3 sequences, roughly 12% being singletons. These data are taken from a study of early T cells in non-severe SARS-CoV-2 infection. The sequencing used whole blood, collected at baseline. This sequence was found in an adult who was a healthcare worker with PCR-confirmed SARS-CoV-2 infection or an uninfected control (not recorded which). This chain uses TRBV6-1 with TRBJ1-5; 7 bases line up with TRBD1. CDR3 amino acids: CASSYDRASNQPQHF. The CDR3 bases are TGTGCCAGCAGTTACGACAGGGCTAGCAATCAGCCCCAGCATTTT.